The 19 T cell receptor beta chains presented below share a single source sample, sequenced in a study of Graves' ophthalmopathy and Graves' hyperthyroidism. The TCR beta CDR3 regions underwent amplification from RNA transcripts. HTBI primers primed a first-round RT-PCR, and a second-round multiplex PCR followed. MiXCR, run by TCRdb on the multiplex PCR reads, gives a single entry per CDR3 protein. The sample holds approximately 540,000 distinct CDR3 sequences, 35% to 40% seen once. The source material was peripheral blood or thyroid tissue (not recorded which). The receptors stem from an adult man with Graves' hyperthyroidism.

V and J are TRBV7-6 and TRBJ2-7; D is perhaps TRBD2 (5 bases). Looked up from germline, CDR1 is SGHVS and CDR2 is FNYEAQ. The CDR3 loop spans 15 amino acids. Trimming took off 1 base at V and 0 bases at J, with 10 bases between the two ends. This chain's CDR3 is CASSLERGSSYEQYF. In DNA, the CDR3 is TGTGCCAGCAGCTTAGAGAGAGGGTCCTCCTACGAGCAGTACTTC.

The rearrangement links TRBV20-1 to TRBJ2-1; 8 positions agree with TRBD1. Trimming cost V 6 bases and J 6 bases; bases outside gene matches: 10. Germline-derived CDR1 and CDR2 are DFQATT and SNEGSKA (reference sequence). This CDR3 has 14 amino acids. The CDR3 spells CSATGTRGLNEQFF. The CDR3 nucleotides are TGCAGTGCCACCGGGACCAGGGGGCTCAATGAGCAGTTCTTC.

In this sample, this clonotype turned up a few times. An end of the junction differs from the germline gene, which may be a read error. The chain recombines TRBV5-1 with TRBJ2-7; D is possibly TRBD1 (7 bases). This CDR3 is built from 17 residues. CDR1 is SGHRS, CDR2 YFSETQ, per germline. The CDR3: CASSLDGRPGGSYEQYF. CDR3 nucleotide sequence: TGTGCCAGCAGCTTGGACGGTAGGCCAGGGGGGTCCTACGAGCAGTACTTC.

This clonotype was found a few times. CDR3 loop: CSAQLAGMTDTQYF. CDR3 DNA: TGCAGTGCTCAACTAGCGGGGATGACAGATACGCAGTATTTT. The chain employs TRBV20-1 and TRBJ2-3, with 10 bases lining up with TRBD2. With 5 bases clipped from V and 3 bases from J, the junction kept 5 bases outside the gene matches. CDR3 length equals 14 residues. CDR1 DFQATT and CDR2 SNEGSKA come from the germline V gene (reference sequence).

The rearrangement uses TRBV25-1 and TRBJ1-1, with 7 bases aligning to TRBD1. The CDR3 is 14 amino acids. V shed 5 bases, J shed 10 bases, and the junction held 13 bases outside the gene matches. The V gene's germline CDR1 is MGHDK and CDR2 SYGVNS. CDR3 sequence reads: CASSYLDRASGAFF. The DNA for the CDR3 is TGTGCCAGCAGTTATCTCGACAGGGCCTCTGGAGCTTTCTTT.

In this sample, this clonotype turned up many times. This rearrangement joins TRBV5-8 to TRBJ2-7; TRBD1 agrees at 7 bases. The CDR3 length is 13 residues. Trimming took 3 bases from V and 7 from J; bases not matched to a gene: 7. Germline V CDR1 and CDR2: SGHTS, YDEGEE. CDR3 region: CASSWNRGSEQYF. CDR3 sequence (DNA): TGTGCCAGCAGCTGGAACAGGGGAAGTGAGCAGTACTTC.

This clonotype was counted a few times. J is TRBJ2-7 and V is TRBV6-5; 8 nucleotides align to TRBD1. The CDR3 has 16 amino acids. Trimming removed 2 bases from V and 4 bases from J; junction bases left unmatched: 10. Germline-derived CDR1 and CDR2 are MNHEY and SVGAGI. The CDR3 DNA follows: TGTGCCAGCAGTTACGGGGGCAGGGGGCGCGGGTACGAGCAGTACTTC. The encoded protein is CASSYGGRGRGYEQYF.

This clonotype was picked up a small number of times. The V and J genes are TRBV28 and TRBJ1-2; 8 bases agree with TRBD1. Germline CDR1 is MDHEN and CDR2 is SYDVKM. Unmatched junction bases numbered 14, after V lost 6 bases and J lost 2 bases. The length of the CDR3 is 17 residues. The CDR3 region is CASSLGSQGAGNYGYTF. In DNA form, the CDR3 reads TGTGCCAGCAGCCTCGGGTCTCAGGGGGCTGGGAACTATGGCTACACCTTC.

This clonotype was seen ten or more times. The chain is built from TRBV29-1 and TRBJ1-3, with D unresolved. The CDR3 spans 14 residues. V dropped 6 bases and J dropped 0 bases, with 12 bases sitting between them. Germline V lookup: CDR1 SQVTM, CDR2 ANQGSEA. The DNA for the CDR3 is TGCAGCGTCTTTTCTGTTAACTCTGGAAACACCATATATTTT. Protein sequence: CSVFSVNSGNTIYF.

This clonotype was observed many times. The chain joins TRBV12-3 or TRBV12-4 to TRBJ1-2; possibly TRBD1 for D (5 bases). This CDR3 contains 14 residues. V lost 6 bases to trimming and J lost 4 bases, with 15 bases between them. CDR3 amino acids: CASRPQAGGYGYTF. Written as DNA, the CDR3 is TGTGCCAGCAGACCCCAAGCCGGGGGCTATGGCTACACCTTC.

A note on this clonotype: One junction end does not reproduce the germline sequence, and a read error may be involved. The rearrangement links TRBV14 to TRBJ2-2; tentatively, D is TRBD1 (6 bases). The CDR3 is 14 residues long. Germline V lookup: CDR1 SGHDN, CDR2 FVKESK. CDR3 loop: CASSQGGNAGELFF. CDR3 DNA sequence: TGCGCCAGCAGCCAAGGGGGAAACGCCGGGGAGCTGTTTTTT.

This clonotype was counted between two and nine times. This chain links TRBV5-1 with TRBJ1-5, with TRBD1 as a possible D gene (6 bases). Germline CDR1 reads SGHRS; CDR2 reads YFSETQ. The V end was cut by 2 bases, the J end by 9 bases, with 15 bases between. The CDR3 extends over 14 amino acids. CDR3 region: CASSLEPDRTPQHF. CDR3 DNA sequence: TGCGCCAGCAGCTTAGAGCCCGACAGGACGCCCCAGCATTTT.

The chain is built from TRBV11-3 and TRBJ2-3; D ambiguous. V shed 3 bases and J shed 4 bases, with 8 bases lying between them. Germline V gives CDR1 SGHNT, CDR2 YENEEA. The CDR3 spans 13 residues. The CDR3 loop is CASSFSLADTQYF. DNA of the CDR3: TGTGCCAGCAGCTTCTCATTGGCAGATACGCAGTATTTT.

For this clonotype: The final CDR3 position lacks the conserved phenylalanine or tryptophan, pointing to a likely read error. The DNA for the CDR3 is TGTGCCAGTAGCGTCGGACAGGGAGGTAGCTATGGCTACACCCTC. Its translation: CASSVGQGGSYGYTL. V usage is TRBV19 and J usage is TRBJ1-2; 8 bases line up with TRBD1. The length of the CDR3 is 15 residues. The V and J ends lost 6 bases and 4 bases, in that order; junction bases with no gene match: 10. Germline CDR1 reads LNHDA; CDR2 reads SQIVND (reference sequence).

This clonotype has more than one count but fewer than ten. The chain links TRBV24-1 to TRBJ2-7; no definite D call. From germline, CDR1 is KGHDR and CDR2 SFDVKD. With 4 bases removed from V and 5 bases from J, the gap between germline ends came to 11 bases. This CDR3 region has 13 residues. The CDR3 reads CATSDLTRNEQYF. DNA for the CDR3: TGTGCCACCAGTGACCTGACCAGGAACGAGCAGTACTTC.

The sample holds many counts of this clonotype. The chain couples TRBV7-9 to TRBJ2-7; D is unresolved. The CDR3 extends over 16 amino acids. Germline lookup yields CDR1 SEHNR and CDR2 FQNEAQ (reference sequence). V lost 2 bases and J 0 bases, leaving 14 bases between the germline ends. The CDR3 region is CASSLIASGSSYEQYF. CDR3 nucleotide sequence: TGTGCCAGCAGCTTAATTGCTTCAGGTAGCTCCTACGAGCAGTACTTC.

V usage is TRBV7-2 and J usage is TRBJ2-2, with D possibly being TRBD2 (5 bases). Trimming removed 5 bases from V and 6 bases from J, with 13 bases in between. Germline values: CDR1 SGHTA, CDR2 FQGNSA. The CDR3 totals 14 residues. The CDR3: CASSAYAGSGELFF. The CDR3 DNA sequence: TGTGCCAGCAGCGCCTACGCGGGTTCCGGGGAGCTGTTTTTT.

As regards this clonotype: One end of the junction varies from germline; a read error may be responsible. The rearrangement joins TRBV7-9 to TRBJ1-4, with D possibly being TRBD1 (5 bases). This CDR3 is built from 16 residues. Looked up from germline, CDR1 is SEHNR and CDR2 is FQNEAQ (reference sequence). This chain's CDR3 is CASIPGLATYNEKLFF. The CDR3 coding sequence is TGTGCCAGCATCCCGGGACTAGCCACCTACAATGAGAAACTGTTTTTT.

This clonotype has more than one count but fewer than ten. This rearrangement joins TRBV11-2 to TRBJ2-5; TRBD1 is a possible D gene (6 bases). Germline V gene sequence: CDR1 SGHAT, CDR2 FQNNGV. Trimming took 6 bases from V and 5 from J, leaving 25 bases between them. The CDR3 runs to 17 residues. The CDR3 spells CASRSSGHGRLGETQYF. The CDR3 region has the DNA TGTGCCAGCAGATCATCGGGACATGGCCGTCTGGGGGAGACCCAGTACTTC.